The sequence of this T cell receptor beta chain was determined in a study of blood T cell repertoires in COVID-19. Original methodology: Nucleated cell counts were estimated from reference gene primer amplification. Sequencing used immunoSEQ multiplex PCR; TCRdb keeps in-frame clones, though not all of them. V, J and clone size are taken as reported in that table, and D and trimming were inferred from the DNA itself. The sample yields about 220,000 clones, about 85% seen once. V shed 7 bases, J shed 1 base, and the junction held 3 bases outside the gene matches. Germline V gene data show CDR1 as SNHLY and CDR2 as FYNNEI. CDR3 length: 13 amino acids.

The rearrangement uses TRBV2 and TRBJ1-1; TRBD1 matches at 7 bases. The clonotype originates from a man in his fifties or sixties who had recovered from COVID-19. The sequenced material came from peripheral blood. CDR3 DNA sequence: TGTGCCAGCAACAGGGGAGGGAACACTGAAGCTTTCTTT. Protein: CASNRGGNTEAFF.